The source of this T cell receptor beta chain is a study of prognosis after radiotherapy for stage I lung cancer. Study in general: Patients received stereotactic body radiotherapy alone, with no concurrent therapy.

It was by two-round multiplex PCR that TCR beta CDR3 was amplified from genomic DNA. Primers were specific to each TRBV and TRBJ gene in first-round PCR. TCRdb recomputed calls from the multiplex PCR reads with MiXCR, one row per CDR3 protein. The sample yields approximately 30,000 distinct CDR3 sequences, 42% seen once. About this clonotype itself: A read error may produce the germline difference seen at one junction end.

Germline CDR1 and CDR2: LGHNA and YNFKEQ. This CDR3 is 15 amino acids long. The source was PBMCs, collected before or after stereotactic body radiation therapy (not recorded which). The TCR originated in a donor of 50 years or more with non-small cell lung cancer. The chain has TRBV4-2 and TRBJ2-2; D remains unclear. In nucleotides, the CDR3 is TGTGCCAACAGCCAAGATGGAGTGAACACCGGGGAGCTGTTTTTT. Protein product: CANSQDGVNTGELFF.